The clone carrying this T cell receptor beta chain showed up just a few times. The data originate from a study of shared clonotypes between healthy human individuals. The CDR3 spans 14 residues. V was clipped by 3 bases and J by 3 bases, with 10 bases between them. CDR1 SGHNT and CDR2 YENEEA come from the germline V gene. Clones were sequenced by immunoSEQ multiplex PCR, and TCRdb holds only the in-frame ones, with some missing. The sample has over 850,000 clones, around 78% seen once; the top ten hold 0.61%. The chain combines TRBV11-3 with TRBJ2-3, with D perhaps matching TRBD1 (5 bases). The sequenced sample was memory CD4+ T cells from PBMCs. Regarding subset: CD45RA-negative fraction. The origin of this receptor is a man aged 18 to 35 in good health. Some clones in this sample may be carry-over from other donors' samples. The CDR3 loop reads CASSFGRVTDTQYF. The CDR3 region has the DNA TGTGCCAGCAGCTTCGGCAGGGTAACAGATACGCAGTATTTT.